The rows below give T cell receptor beta chains drawn from one sample of a study of CD8+CD57+ T cells in acquired aplastic anemia. MiXCR was run by TCRdb on the reads, yielding one entry per CDR3 protein. The sample records around 200,000 distinct CDR3 sequences, 65% being singletons. The sample taken for sequencing was sorted CD4+, CD8+, or CD8+CD57+ T cells (not recorded which) from PBMCs. These receptors originate from a human donor with aplastic anemia. Both conserved end residues are part of each CDR3. The D gene is left open where the match is weak. Some rows have no size entry. The others give once, few or many, or a class for an expanded clone.

cdr3_length: 12
j_call: TRBJ2-3
v_call: TRBV7-6
clone_size: -
d_call: -
cdr3_nt: TGTGCCAGCAGCATCAGCACAGATACGCAGTATTTT
cdr3_aa: CASSISTDTQYF

cdr3_length: 15
j_call: TRBJ2-1
v_call: TRBV9
clone_size: -
d_call: TRBD1
cdr3_nt: TGTGCCAGCAGTCCCACAGGGGTTCCTCTCAGTGAGCAGTTCTTC
cdr3_aa: CASSPTGVPLSEQFF

cdr3_length: 15
j_call: TRBJ1-1
v_call: TRBV5-1
clone_size: -
d_call: -
cdr3_nt: TGCGCCAGCAGAGACGGTCCTCCTTCGGGCACTGAAGCTTTCTTT
cdr3_aa: CASRDGPPSGTEAFF

cdr3_length: 14
j_call: TRBJ2-2
v_call: TRBV20-1
clone_size: -
d_call: -
cdr3_nt: TGCAGTGCTAGAGACGGGGCTAGCACCGGGGAGCTGTTTTTT
cdr3_aa: CSARDGASTGELFF

cdr3_length: 14
j_call: TRBJ2-7
v_call: TRBV15
clone_size: once
d_call: -
cdr3_nt: TGTGCCACCAGCGTCCACAGGGACACCTACGAGCAGTACTTC
cdr3_aa: CATSVHRDTYEQYF

cdr3_length: 12
j_call: TRBJ2-7
v_call: TRBV20-1
clone_size: few
d_call: -
cdr3_nt: TGCAGCGGAGGGGGGGGCAACAACGAGCAGTACTTC
cdr3_aa: CSGGGGNNEQYF

cdr3_length: 15
j_call: TRBJ2-7
v_call: TRBV7-6
clone_size: -
d_call: TRBD1
cdr3_nt: TGTGCCAGCAGCCAAACGGGACAGCCCAACTACGAGCAGTACTTC
cdr3_aa: CASSQTGQPNYEQYF

cdr3_length: 15
j_call: TRBJ2-1
v_call: TRBV5-4
clone_size: -
d_call: -
cdr3_nt: TGTGCCAGCAACCAGAAATGGACAGACTACAATGAGCAGTTCTTC
cdr3_aa: CASNQKWTDYNEQFF

cdr3_length: 12
j_call: TRBJ1-2
v_call: TRBV20-1
clone_size: once
d_call: -
cdr3_nt: TGCAGTGCTCCCCGGGATAACTATGGCTACACCTTC
cdr3_aa: CSAPRDNYGYTF

cdr3_length: 16
j_call: TRBJ1-3
v_call: TRBV9
clone_size: -
d_call: -
cdr3_nt: TGTGCCAGCAGCGTAGGAGGCAGGGGCTCTGGAAACACCATATATTTT
cdr3_aa: CASSVGGRGSGNTIYF

cdr3_length: 16
j_call: TRBJ1-3
v_call: TRBV7-9
clone_size: -
d_call: -
cdr3_nt: TGTGCCAGCAGCTTAGTGGTCGGAGCCTCTGGAAACACCATATATTTT
cdr3_aa: CASSLVVGASGNTIYF

cdr3_length: 16
j_call: TRBJ2-3
v_call: TRBV15
clone_size: -
d_call: -
cdr3_nt: TGTGCCACCAGCAGAGATGAGGCCTCTAGCACAGATACGCAGTATTTT
cdr3_aa: CATSRDEASSTDTQYF

cdr3_length: 13
j_call: TRBJ2-5
v_call: TRBV7-9
clone_size: -
d_call: -
cdr3_nt: TGTGCCAGCACCAGGGAGGTTGGAGAGACCCAGTACTTC
cdr3_aa: CASTREVGETQYF

cdr3_length: 17
j_call: TRBJ2-5
v_call: TRBV10-1
clone_size: -
d_call: TRBD2
cdr3_nt: TGCGCCAGCAGTGAGTCCCTCGGACTAGCGGGTAAAGAGACCCAGTACTTC
cdr3_aa: CASSESLGLAGKETQYF

cdr3_length: 14
j_call: TRBJ1-6
v_call: TRBV10-3
clone_size: -
d_call: -
cdr3_nt: TGTGCCATCAGTGTGTCGACCTCTAGTTCACCCCTCCACTTT
cdr3_aa: CAISVSTSSSPLHF

cdr3_length: 13
j_call: TRBJ2-3
v_call: TRBV7-2
clone_size: -
d_call: -
cdr3_nt: TGTGCCAGCAGCCCAGGGGACTCTCGGACGCAGTATTTT
cdr3_aa: CASSPGDSRTQYF

cdr3_length: 16
j_call: TRBJ2-5
v_call: TRBV7-9
clone_size: -
d_call: -
cdr3_nt: TGTGCCAGCAGCCTAGGGGTTCCGGGGCGTCGAGAGACCCAGTACTTC
cdr3_aa: CASSLGVPGRRETQYF